The clone carrying this T cell receptor beta chain was recorded once. TCRdb's table, derived via immunoSEQ multiplex PCR, lists solely in-frame clones and lacks some. The sample comprises about 260,000 clones, about nine tenths of which are singletons, and around 0.87% rests with the top ten. The sample comes from a study of blood T cell repertoires in COVID-19. The CDR3 has 15 amino acids. CDR1 MNHNS and CDR2 SASEGT come from the germline V gene. V shed 1 base and J shed 1 base, with 10 bases lying between them. The sequenced material came from PBMCs or T cells enriched from blood (not recorded which). The chain recombines TRBV6-1 with TRBJ1-1, with D unresolved. The sequence was obtained from a man aged 50 or older who had been exposed to COVID-19. CDR3 sequence: CASSEVSVSNTEAFF. For the CDR3, the DNA is TGTGCCAGCAGTGAAGTCAGCGTCTCGAACACTGAAGCTTTCTTT.